This T cell receptor (beta chain) stems from a study of beta chain features in type 1 diabetes. Study-level points and caveats: A closer apparent resemblance between naive, central memory and Treg TCRB repertoires was seen in patients than in healthy donors.

The CDR3 has 13 amino acids. With 3 bases clipped from V and 8 bases from J, the junction kept 1 base outside the gene matches. Per the germline V gene, CDR1 is SGHRS and CDR2 is YFSETQ. A remark on this clone: What it binds is unknown.

TCRB transcripts that were expressed got sequenced, as all of the isolated RNA had been reverse transcribed. This table comes from immunoSEQ multiplex PCR, and its TCRdb copy is limited to in-frame clones, with some not included. The sample consists of 120,000 to 150,000 clones, under 11% of them appearing once. Sorting that relied on CD45RO/CCR7/CD25/CD127/CD95/CD27 yielded CD4+ naive, central memory, regulatory and stem cell-like memory cells. Purities over 95% were achieved in all sorted populations. The sequence derives from a man younger than 30 in good health. The specimen sequenced was naive CD4+ T cells from blood. V is TRBV5-1 and J is TRBJ1-6, with 8 nucleotides matching TRBD1. The CDR3 coding sequence is TGCGCCAGCAGCTCGACAGGGGATTCACCCCTCCACTTT. Residues: CASSSTGDSPLHF.